Described below is a single T cell receptor beta chain sequence and its context. Its antigen is currently not known. Base quality data are lacking; no much larger clone is found one base away. During colonoscopy, one to two pinch biopsies were obtained from the rectum for research. Before the diagnostic colonoscopy, none of the ulcerative colitis patients had been given immunosuppressive medication. Before DNA isolation, rectal biopsies were subjected to proteinase K digestion. The Wizard kit (Promega) was used to extract genomic DNA from both blood and intestinal samples. CDR1 and CDR2 were assigned from the germline V gene as KGHSH and LQKENI. Unmatched junction bases come to 5, with V trimmed by 3 bases and J by 3 bases. The CDR3 goes from the cysteine to the phenylalanine over 15 residues. Of the read, only the CDR3 DNA is kept; its 45 bases are in frame from base 1. The entry originates in a study of pediatric ulcerative colitis (dated by TCRdb to the late 2010s). General notes on the study: Pancolitis was present in roughly seven ulcerative colitis patients and left-sided colitis in two, and histology consistent with ulcerative colitis was found in all of these patients. From eight or nine newly diagnosed, treatment-naive pediatric ulcerative colitis patients and four non-IBD control children, paired blood and rectal samples were collected. By Pediatric Ulcerative Colitis Activity Index, mild disease was classified in a couple of patients, moderate disease in four and acute severe colitis in three. The full study reports these points: Because the repertoires came from total lymphocyte DNA, rare subsets such as regulatory T cells may have patterns that are not reflected. Only a few individuals were included in the healthy control group, which was small. Rectal pinch biopsies may have included blood-derived T cells, especially in patients with overt colitis. For technical reasons, blood samples from a couple of patients gave substantially fewer templates, and these samples were excluded from the blood-rectal overlap analysis. Controls, mild-moderate and acute severe colitis patients were separated by rectal repertoire features, and reduced rectal diversity due to clonal expansions was observed in acute severe colitis. A couple of rectal CDR3 clonotypes were detected in all ulcerative colitis patients and were not detected in any of the controls. Compared with controls, ulcerative colitis patients showed significantly higher autologous blood-rectal clonal overlap, a finding that suggests increased T cell trafficking to inflamed tissue.

Rearranged CDR3 beta regions were amplified from genomic DNA with multiplex V and J primers using the immunoSEQ TRB Survey service. To keep sequencing depth the same across samples, survey-level depth of up to 500,000 reads per sample was applied. The libraries were purified and pooled, then sequenced using Illumina technology. On the authors' methods: Productive clonality, sample overlap, pairwise scatters, CDR3 beta length, V/D/J gene usage and productiveness were all assessed with the immunoSEQ online tools. Calculated diversity was defined as the number of unique rearrangements divided by total templates times 100, and Shannon and Simpson indices were additionally computed. Z-score normalized data were analyzed by principal component analysis with the R prcomp function and the ggbiplot package. Blood-rectal clonal overlap within each subject was quantified with Morisita's index. TCRdb stores this immuneACCESS table with in-frame sequences only. Part of the clones is absent; in the studies checked, under half of the shortfall reflects unresolved V genes, and no reason is known for the rest. V and J calls and clone size come straight from that table; D and trimming were deduced from the DNA. Across this sample there are 36,000 or so clones, with around three quarters seen only once. 0.74% of the sample belongs to the ten largest clones.

What was sequenced was gut tissue. The sequence came from a boy aged 5-17 years with moderate ulcerative colitis. This receptor chain uses TRBV18 and TRBJ2-5; 9 junctional bases match TRBD1. The CDR3 has the sequence CASSPATGGEETQYF. DNA sequence: TGTGCCAGCTCACCCGCTACAGGGGGCGAAGAGACCCAGTACTTC. When the CDR3 is completed using the reference TRBV18 and TRBJ2-5 genes on either side, the full variable domain is NAGVMQNPRHLVRRRGQEARLRCSPMKGHSHVYWYRQLPEEGLKFMVYLQKENIIDESGMPKERFSAEFPKEGPSILRIQQVVRGDSAAYFCASSPATGGEETQYFGPGTRLLVL.